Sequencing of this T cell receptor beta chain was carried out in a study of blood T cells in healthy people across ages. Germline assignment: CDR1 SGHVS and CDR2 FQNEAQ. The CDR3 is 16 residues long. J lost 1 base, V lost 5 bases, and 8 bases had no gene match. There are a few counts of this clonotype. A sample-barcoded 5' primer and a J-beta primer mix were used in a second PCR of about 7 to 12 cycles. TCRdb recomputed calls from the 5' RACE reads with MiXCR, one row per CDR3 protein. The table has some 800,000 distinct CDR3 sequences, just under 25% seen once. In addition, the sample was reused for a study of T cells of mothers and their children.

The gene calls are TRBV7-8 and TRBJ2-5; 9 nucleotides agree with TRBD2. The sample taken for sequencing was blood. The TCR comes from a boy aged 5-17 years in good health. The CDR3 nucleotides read TGTGCCAGCAGCCCACTAGCGGGTCTGGCCCAAGAGACCCAGTACTTC. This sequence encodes CASSPLAGLAQETQYF.